This section outlines one TCR beta chain sequence together with its context. The sample is drawn from a study of cytomegalovirus exposure and HLA in healthy donors. The CDR3 extends over 15 amino acids. CDR1 and CDR2 from the germline V gene are LNHDA and SQIVND (reference sequence). V lost 3 bases and J lost 1, with 12 bases in between. 13 Jbeta primers and 60 Vbeta primers were used for the PCR. Generated by immunoSEQ multiplex PCR, the TCRdb table keeps only in-frame clones and is missing some. This table has over 130,000 clones, 75% to 80% appearing once. In nominal health when sampled, donors likely had unrecorded immune exposures nonetheless.

This chain connects TRBV19 to TRBJ2-5; maybe TRBD1 (5 bases). Sequenced input: PBMCs. The clonotype originates from a woman between 40 and 55 years old in good health and CMV-seropositive. CDR3 amino acids: CASSMGLGSQETQYF. CDR3 bases: TGTGCCAGTAGTATGGGGCTGGGATCCCAAGAGACCCAGTACTTC.